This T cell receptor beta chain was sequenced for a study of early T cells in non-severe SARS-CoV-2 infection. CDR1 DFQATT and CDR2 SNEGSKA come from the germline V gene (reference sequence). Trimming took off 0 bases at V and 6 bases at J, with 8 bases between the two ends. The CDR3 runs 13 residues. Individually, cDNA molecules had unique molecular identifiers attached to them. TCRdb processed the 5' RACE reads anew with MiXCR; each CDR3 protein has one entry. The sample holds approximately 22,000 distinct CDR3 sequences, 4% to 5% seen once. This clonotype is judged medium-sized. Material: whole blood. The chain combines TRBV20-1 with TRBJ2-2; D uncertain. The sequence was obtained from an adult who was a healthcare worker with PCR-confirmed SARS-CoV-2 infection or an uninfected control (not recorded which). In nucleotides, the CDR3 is TGCAGTGCTAGAGATAGTCCATCCGGGGAGCTGTTTTTT. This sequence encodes CSARDSPSGELFF.